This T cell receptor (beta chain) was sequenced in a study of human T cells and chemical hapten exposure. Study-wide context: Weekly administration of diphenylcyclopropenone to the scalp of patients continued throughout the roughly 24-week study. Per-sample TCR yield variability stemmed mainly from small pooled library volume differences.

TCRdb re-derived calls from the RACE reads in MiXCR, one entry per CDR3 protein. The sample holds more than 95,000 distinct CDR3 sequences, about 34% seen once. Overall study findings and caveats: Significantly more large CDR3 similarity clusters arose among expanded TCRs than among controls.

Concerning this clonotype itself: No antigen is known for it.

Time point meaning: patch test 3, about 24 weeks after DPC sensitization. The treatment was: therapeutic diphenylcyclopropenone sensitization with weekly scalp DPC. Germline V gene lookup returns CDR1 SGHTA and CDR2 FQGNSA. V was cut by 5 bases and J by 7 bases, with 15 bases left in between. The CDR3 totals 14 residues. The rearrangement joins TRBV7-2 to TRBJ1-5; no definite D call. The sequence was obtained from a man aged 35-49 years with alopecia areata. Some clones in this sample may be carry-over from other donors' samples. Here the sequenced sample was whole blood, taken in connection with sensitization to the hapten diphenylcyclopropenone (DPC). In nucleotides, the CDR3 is TGTGCCAGCAGCCCCTCCTCGACGGTCCAGCCCCAGCATTTT. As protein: CASSPSSTVQPQHF.